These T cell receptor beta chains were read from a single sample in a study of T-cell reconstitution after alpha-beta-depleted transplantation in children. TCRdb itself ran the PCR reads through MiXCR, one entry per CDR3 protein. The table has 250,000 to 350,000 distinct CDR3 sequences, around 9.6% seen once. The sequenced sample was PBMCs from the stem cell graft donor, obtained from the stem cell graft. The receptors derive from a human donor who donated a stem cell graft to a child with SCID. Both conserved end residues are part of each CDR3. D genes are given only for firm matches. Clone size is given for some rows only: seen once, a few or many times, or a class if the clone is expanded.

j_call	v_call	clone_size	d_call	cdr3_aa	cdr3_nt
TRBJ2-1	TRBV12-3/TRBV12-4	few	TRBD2	CASSPGTSGGAGFF	TGTGCCAGCAGCCCCGGGACTAGCGGGGGGGCCGGGTTCTTC
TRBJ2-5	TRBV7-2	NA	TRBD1	CASSSQGAYGETQYF	TGTGCCAGCAGCTCTCAGGGGGCGTACGGAGAGACCCAGTACTTC
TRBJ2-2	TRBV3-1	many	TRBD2	CASSSRGGPNTGELFF	TGTGCCAGCAGCAGCCGCGGGGGGCCGAACACCGGGGAGCTGTTTTTT
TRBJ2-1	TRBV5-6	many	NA	CASSFLAGADYNEQFF	TGTGCCAGCAGCTTTTTAGCAGGTGCTGACTACAATGAGCAGTTCTTC
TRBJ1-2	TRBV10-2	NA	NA	CATLEASYTF	TGCGCCACCCTGGAAGCCAGCTACACCTTC
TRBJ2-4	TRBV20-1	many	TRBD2	CSARESGRGKNIQYF	TGCAGTGCTAGAGAGAGCGGGAGAGGCAAAAACATTCAGTACTTC
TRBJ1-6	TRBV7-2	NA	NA	CASSLDSTTNSPLHF	TGTGCCAGCAGCTTGGACAGTACCACTAATTCACCCCTCCACTTT
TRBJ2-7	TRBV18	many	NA	CASSPTEYEQYF	TGTGCCAGCTCACCGACAGAATACGAGCAGTACTTC
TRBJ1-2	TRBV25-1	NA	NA	CASRTDGYTF	TGTGCCAGCAGGACGGATGGCTACACCTTC
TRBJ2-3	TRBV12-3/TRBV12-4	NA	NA	CASSLQGLSTDTQYF	TGTGCCAGCAGTTTACAGGGGCTTAGCACAGATACGCAGTATTTT
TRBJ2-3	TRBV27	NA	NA	CASSLLEGGPVSTDTQYF	TGTGCCAGCAGTTTATTGGAAGGTGGTCCGGTTAGCACAGATACGCAGTATTTT
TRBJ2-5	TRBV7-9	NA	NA	CASSLWINPSQETQYF	TGTGCCAGCAGCTTATGGATCAACCCCTCGCAAGAGACCCAGTACTTC
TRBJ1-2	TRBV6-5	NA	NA	CASSYPVTKGRYGYTF	TGTGCCAGCAGTTACCCGGTCACCAAAGGGCGGTATGGCTACACCTTC
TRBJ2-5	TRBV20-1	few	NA	CSARPYGETQYF	TGCAGTGCTAGGCCCTATGGGGAGACCCAGTACTTC